This T cell receptor (beta chain) comes out of a study of blood T cell repertoires in COVID-19. The table came from immunoSEQ multiplex PCR; TCRdb's copy has only in-frame clones and leaves some out. The sample yields 300,000 to 350,000 clones, around 90% seen once. V was clipped by 10 bases and J by 0 bases, with 16 bases between them. The germline V gene encodes CDR1 MNHNY and CDR2 SVGAGI (reference sequence). The CDR3 totals 15 residues. Specimen: peripheral blood. The origin of this receptor is a woman in her forties with COVID-19, enrolled during active disease. V usage is TRBV6-6 and J usage is TRBJ1-5; the D gene is possibly TRBD1 (6 bases). CDR3 loop: CATWPGQYSNQPQHF. In DNA form, the CDR3 reads TGTGCCACTTGGCCCGGACAGTATAGCAATCAGCCCCAGCATTTT.